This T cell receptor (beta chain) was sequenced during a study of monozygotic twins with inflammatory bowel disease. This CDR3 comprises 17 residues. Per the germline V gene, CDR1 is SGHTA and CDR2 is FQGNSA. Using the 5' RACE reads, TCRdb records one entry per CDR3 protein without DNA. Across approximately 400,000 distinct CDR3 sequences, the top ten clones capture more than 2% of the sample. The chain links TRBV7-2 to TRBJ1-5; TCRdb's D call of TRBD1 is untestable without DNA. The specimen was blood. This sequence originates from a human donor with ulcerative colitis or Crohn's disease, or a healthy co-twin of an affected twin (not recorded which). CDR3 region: CASSLSPRPGGNQPQHF.